What follows is one T cell receptor beta chain and its context. Patients of the Seattle cohort, enrolled during active infection, were followed longitudinally. This sample stems from a study of blood T cell repertoires in COVID-19. For the study at large: Collection of acute and convalescent COVID-19 samples took place in the United States, Italy and Spain.

Per the study methods: It was from reference gene primer amplification that nucleated cell counts were estimated. Sequencing was performed with immunoSEQ multiplex PCR; in TCRdb, only in-frame clones are kept and a portion is missing. V and J calls and clone size are those listed in that table; D and trimming were worked out from the DNA. The table lists under 250,000 clones, around 86% of them singletons. The receptor was isolated from a woman aged 70 to 79 with COVID-19, enrolled during active disease. Sequences were obtained from peripheral blood.

For the CDR3, the DNA is TGTGCCAGCCTGAGAGTGAATACGCAGTATTTT. It codes for CASLRVNTQYF. The rearrangement links TRBV6-6 to TRBJ2-3; no definite D call. This CDR3 region has 11 residues. The germline gives CDR1 MNHNY, CDR2 SVGAGI (reference sequence). Trimming removed 8 bases at V and 7 bases at J, with 10 bases between.